Presented here are 13 T cell receptor beta chains from one specimen sequenced in a study of response to subunit inactivated influenza vaccine. TCRdb called the RT-PCR reads again in MiXCR, with one record for every CDR3 protein. The table lists about 700,000 distinct CDR3 sequences, approximately 15% of them singletons. Sample: PBMCs from blood, taken approximately 15 days before vaccination. These receptors were obtained from a man aged 50 or older who received an inactivated influenza vaccine.

The V gene is TRBV7-2, the J gene TRBJ2-7; D is ambiguous. The CDR3 totals 15 residues. The V end was cut by 1 base, the J end by 2 bases, with 12 bases between. CDR1 is SGHTA, CDR2 FQGNSA, per germline. CDR3: CASSLEKTVTYEQYF. In nucleotides, the CDR3 is TGTGCCAGCAGCTTAGAGAAGACGGTAACCTACGAGCAGTACTTC.

A few counts support this clonotype. This sequence joins TRBV29-1 and TRBJ2-7; the D is unclear. Trimming pared 3 bases from V and 2 bases from J, leaving 8 bases between. In germline, CDR1 is SQVTM, CDR2 ANQGSEA. This CDR3 contains 12 residues. The CDR3 region has the DNA TGCAGCGTTGACCTGGGTACCTACGAGCAGTACTTC. This translates into CSVDLGTYEQYF.

The chain is built from TRBV12-3 or TRBV12-4 and TRBJ2-1, with D unresolved. The CDR3 covers 12 residues. Between the trimmed V and J ends, which lost 5 bases and 7 bases, there was a span of 9 bases. The CDR3 sequence is CASSPNRNEQFF. The CDR3 region has the DNA TGTGCCAGCAGTCCGAATAGGAATGAGCAGTTCTTC.

This clonotype showed up just a few times. This chain connects TRBV5-6 to TRBJ2-7; 8 nucleotides align to TRBD2. Germline CDR1 reads SGHDT; CDR2 reads YYEEEE. Unmatched junction bases numbered 5, after V lost 1 base and J lost 2 bases. The CDR3 covers 15 residues. CDR3 in amino acids: CASSLYRGGTYEQYF. CDR3 sequence (DNA): TGTGCCAGCAGCTTGTACCGGGGGGGAACCTACGAGCAGTACTTC.

This clonotype was observed at least ten times. The rearrangement uses TRBV9 and TRBJ1-5; D gene ambiguous. Trimming pared 0 bases from V and 5 bases from J, leaving 12 bases between. The CDR3 totals 15 residues. Germline CDR1 is SGDLS and CDR2 is YYNGEE. The CDR3 DNA follows: TGTGCCAGCAGCGTAGGGGTAGGTGGCTATCAGCCCCAGCATTTT. Translation gives CASSVGVGGYQPQHF.

This clonotype has only a few counts. The chain recombines TRBV5-5 with TRBJ2-3; 8 positions match TRBD2. The V segment lost 4 bases and the J segment 5 bases; nucleotides outside the gene matches: 6. The CDR3 covers 14 residues. From germline, CDR1 is SGHKS and CDR2 YYEKEE (reference sequence). The CDR3, as DNA: TGTGCCAGCAGCCAGCGGGAGCTTCGAGATACGCAGTATTTT. Encoded protein: CASSQRELRDTQYF.

Ten or more counts support this clonotype. The CDR3 bases are TGCAGTGCTCAAGGACTAGCGGGAGCTTTGGAGCAGTTCTTC. Translating gives CSAQGLAGALEQFF. The J gene is TRBJ2-1, the V gene TRBV20-1; 13 bases are a match to TRBD2. The CDR3 loop spans 14 amino acids. The V and J ends lost 5 bases and 10 bases, in that order; junction bases with no gene match: 8. The germline V gene encodes CDR1 DFQATT and CDR2 SNEGSKA (reference sequence).

The chain employs TRBV6-1 and TRBJ1-5; the D is unclear. Germline V gene sequence: CDR1 MNHNS, CDR2 SASEGT. Trimming cost V 1 base and J 0 bases, with 7 bases left between them. The CDR3 sequence is 15 residues long. For the CDR3, the DNA is TGTGCCAGCAGTGAAGTGTTCGGTAGCAATCAGCCCCAGCATTTT. It yields the protein CASSEVFGSNQPQHF.

This rearrangement joins TRBV3-1 to TRBJ2-1, with 13 nucleotides matching TRBD2. Losses at the gene ends were 0 bases for V and 4 bases for J; bases not matched to a gene: 3. The CDR3 length is 17 residues. Germline assignment: CDR1 LGHDT and CDR2 YNNKEL (reference sequence). CDR3 sequence: CASSQETSGGKYNEQFF. The CDR3 DNA sequence: TGTGCCAGCAGCCAAGAGACTAGCGGGGGGAAATACAATGAGCAGTTCTTC.

This clonotype showed up just a few times. The chain has TRBV7-2 and TRBJ2-5; 9 bases are a match to TRBD2. Unmatched junction bases numbered 8, after V lost 5 bases and J lost 7 bases. The CDR3 runs to 14 residues. The germline V gene has CDR1 SGHTA and CDR2 FQGNSA. Here the CDR3 DNA reads TGTGCCAGCAGCGCGAGCGGGGGGCCAGGGACCCAGTACTTC. This translates into CASSASGGPGTQYF.

The rearrangement links TRBV3-1 to TRBJ2-3; D may correspond to TRBD1 or TRBD2 (6 bases each). This CDR3 has 14 residues. The germline V gene encodes CDR1 LGHDT and CDR2 YNNKEL (reference sequence). V was shortened by 4 bases and J by 5 bases, with 13 bases between the two germline ends. Here the CDR3 reads CASSPRGRGDTQYF. CDR3 nucleotides: TGTGCCAGCAGCCCCCGGGGGCGGGGAGATACGCAGTATTTT.

The chain is built from TRBV2 and TRBJ2-7; D call uncertain. The CDR3 sequence is 12 residues long. Between the trimmed V and J ends, which lost 4 bases and 9 bases, there was a span of 13 bases. CDR1 and CDR2 from the germline V gene are SNHLY and FYNNEI. The CDR3 spells CASSGSLGVQYF. The DNA for the CDR3 is TGTGCCAGCAGTGGATCGTTGGGTGTGCAGTACTTC.

As concerns this clonotype: A read error may explain this, as a much larger clone is one base away. The V and J genes are TRBV3-1 and TRBJ2-7; D call uncertain. V lost 0 bases and J lost 4, with 13 bases in between. This CDR3 is 15 amino acids long. Germline CDR1 LGHDT, CDR2 YNNKEL (reference sequence). CDR3 loop: CASSQDSVFGYEQYF. The CDR3 nucleotides are TGTGCCAGCAGCCAAGACTCCGTCTTTGGATACGAGCAGTACTTC.